A selection of T cell receptor beta chains follows, all from one sample in a study of T cell responses to AZD1222 COVID-19 vaccine. The data were produced by immunoSEQ multiplex PCR, yet TCRdb's version contains in-frame clones alone and is incomplete. The data hold 68,000 or so clones, with 88% observed a single time. The specimen comprised peripheral blood, sampled on day 0 of AZD1222 vaccination. Source of these receptors: an adult in good health. Both conserved end residues are part of each CDR3. D genes are given only for firm matches. Size tells how often a clone was seen (once, few, many) or the class of an expanded clone, and some rows leave it out.

TRBV2,TRBJ2-3,NA,NA,CATTGIAASSTDTQYF,TGTGCCACCACAGGGATAGCGGCCTCTAGCACAGATACGCAGTATTTT
TRBV5-6,TRBJ1-2,NA,NA,CASSFKPPGYTF,TGTGCCAGCAGCTTCAAACCCCCTGGCTACACCTTC
TRBV24-1,TRBJ2-3,NA,NA,CATSDLPSVTDTQYF,TGTGCCACCAGTGATTTGCCCAGCGTCACAGATACGCAGTATTTT
TRBV19,TRBJ1-5,NA,NA,CASSSGQGLKNQPQHF,TGTGCCAGTAGTTCTGGACAAGGCCTAAAAAATCAGCCCCAGCATTTT
TRBV19,TRBJ1-2,NA,NA,CASSIPTRAGEGYTF,TGTGCCAGTAGTATCCCCACGAGGGCAGGGGAAGGCTACACCTTC
TRBV5-1,TRBJ2-2,NA,NA,CASSLGLWKNTGELFF,TGCGCCAGCAGCTTGGGGCTTTGGAAAAACACCGGGGAGCTGTTTTTT
TRBV3-1/TRBV3-2,TRBJ2-1,NA,NA,CASSPRERDNEQFF,TGTGCCAGCAGCCCTCGAGAGCGGGACAATGAGCAGTTCTTC
TRBV6-6,TRBJ1-1,NA,NA,CASSYPATVEAFF,TGTGCCAGCAGTTACCCCGCCACAGTCGAAGCTTTCTTT
TRBV18,TRBJ2-3,NA,NA,CASSPQMSTDTQYF,TGTGCCAGCTCACCGCAGATGAGCACAGATACGCAGTATTTT
TRBV10-1,TRBJ2-6,TRBD1,once,CARGTGGANVLTF,TGCGCCCGCGGGACAGGGGGGGCCAACGTCCTGACTTTC
TRBV28,TRBJ2-7,NA,NA,CASTHHYEQYF,TGTGCCAGCACCCACCACTACGAGCAGTACTTC
TRBV18,TRBJ1-6,NA,NA,CASSPESPGRSPLHF,TGTGCCAGCTCACCAGAGAGCCCGGGGAGGTCACCCCTCCACTTT
TRBV5-1,TRBJ2-7,NA,NA,CASSGFTYEQYF,TGCGCCAGCAGTGGATTCACCTACGAGCAGTACTTC
TRBV29-1,TRBJ1-3,NA,NA,CSVKVTVGWAIYF,TGCAGCGTGAAAGTAACGGTCGGGTGGGCCATATATTTT
TRBV19,TRBJ1-5,NA,NA,CASSIDWVSSTYSNQPQHF,TGTGCCAGTAGTATAGATTGGGTTAGCTCCACATATAGCAATCAGCCCCAGCATTTT
TRBV30,TRBJ1-3,TRBD1,NA,CAWSVHRGPGNTIYF,TGTGCCTGGAGTGTCCACAGGGGGCCTGGAAACACCATATATTTT